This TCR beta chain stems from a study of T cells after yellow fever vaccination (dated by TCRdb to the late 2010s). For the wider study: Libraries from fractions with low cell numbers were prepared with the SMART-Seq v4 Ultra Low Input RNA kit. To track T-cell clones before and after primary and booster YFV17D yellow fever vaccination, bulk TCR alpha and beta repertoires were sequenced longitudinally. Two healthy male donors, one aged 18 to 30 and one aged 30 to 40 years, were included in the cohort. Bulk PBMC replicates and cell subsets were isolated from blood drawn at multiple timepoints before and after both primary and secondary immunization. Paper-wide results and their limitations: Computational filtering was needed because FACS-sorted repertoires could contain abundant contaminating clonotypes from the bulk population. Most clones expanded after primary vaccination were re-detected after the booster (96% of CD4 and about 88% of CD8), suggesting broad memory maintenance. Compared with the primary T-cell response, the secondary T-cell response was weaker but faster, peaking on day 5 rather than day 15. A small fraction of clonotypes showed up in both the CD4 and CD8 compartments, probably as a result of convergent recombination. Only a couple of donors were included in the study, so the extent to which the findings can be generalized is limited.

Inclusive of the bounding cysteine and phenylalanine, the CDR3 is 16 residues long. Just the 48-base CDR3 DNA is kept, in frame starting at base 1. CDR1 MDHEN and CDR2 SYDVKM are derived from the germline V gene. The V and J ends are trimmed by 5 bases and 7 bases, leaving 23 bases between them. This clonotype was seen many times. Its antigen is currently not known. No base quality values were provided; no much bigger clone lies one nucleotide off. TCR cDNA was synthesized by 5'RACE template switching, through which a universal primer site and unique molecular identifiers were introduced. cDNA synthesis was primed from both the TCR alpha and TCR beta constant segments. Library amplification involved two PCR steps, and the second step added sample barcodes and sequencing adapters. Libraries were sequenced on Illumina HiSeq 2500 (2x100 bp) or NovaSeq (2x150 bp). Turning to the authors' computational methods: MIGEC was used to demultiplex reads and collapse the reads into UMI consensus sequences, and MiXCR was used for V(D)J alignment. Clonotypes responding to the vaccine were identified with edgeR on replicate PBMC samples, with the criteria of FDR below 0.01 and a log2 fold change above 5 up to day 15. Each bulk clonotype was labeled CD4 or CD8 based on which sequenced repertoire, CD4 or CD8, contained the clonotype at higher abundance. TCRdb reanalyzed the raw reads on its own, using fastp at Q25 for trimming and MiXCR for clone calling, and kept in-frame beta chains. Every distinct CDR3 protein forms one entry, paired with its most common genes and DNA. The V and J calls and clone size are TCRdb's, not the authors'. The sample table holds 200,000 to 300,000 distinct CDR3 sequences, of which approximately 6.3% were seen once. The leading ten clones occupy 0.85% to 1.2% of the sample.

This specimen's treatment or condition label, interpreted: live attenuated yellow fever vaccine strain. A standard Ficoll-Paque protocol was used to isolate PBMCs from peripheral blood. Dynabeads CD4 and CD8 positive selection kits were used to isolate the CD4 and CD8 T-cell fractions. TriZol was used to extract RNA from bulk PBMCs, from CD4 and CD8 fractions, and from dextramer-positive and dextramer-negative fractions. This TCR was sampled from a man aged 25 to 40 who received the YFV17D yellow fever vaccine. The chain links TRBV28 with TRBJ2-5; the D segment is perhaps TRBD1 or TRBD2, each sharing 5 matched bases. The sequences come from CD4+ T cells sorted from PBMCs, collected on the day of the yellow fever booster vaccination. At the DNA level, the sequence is TGTGCCAGCAGTCCCGGGGCAACCCTTCCACGAAGGACCCAGTACTTC. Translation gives CASSPGATLPRRTQYF. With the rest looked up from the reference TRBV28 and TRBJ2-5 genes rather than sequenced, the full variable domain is DVKVTQSSRYLVKRTGEKVFLECVQDMDHENMFWYRQDPGLGLRLIYFSYDVKMKEKGDIPEGYSVSREKKERFSLILESASTNQTSMYLCASSPGATLPRRTQYFGPGTRLLVL.